Presented here are 7 T cell receptor beta chains from one specimen sequenced in a study of T-cell reconstitution after alpha-beta-depleted transplantation in children. Unique molecular identifiers were built into the TCRbeta library. Each CDR3 protein gets one entry after TCRdb re-called the PCR reads with MiXCR. Of 70,000 to 95,000 distinct CDR3 sequences in the sample, around 15% were seen once. The sequencing used PBMCs, mostly from graft donor cells, collected 180 days after TCRalphabeta/CD19-depleted stem cell transplant. Receptor source: a male patient between 2 and 10 years old who had a stem cell transplant for acute lymphoblastic leukemia, so the T cells may come from the graft donor.

The chain joins TRBV7-6 to TRBJ1-5; D is unclear. This CDR3 spans 15 amino acids. CDR1 is SGHVS and CDR2 is FNYEAQ in the germline V gene. Trimming pared 0 bases from V and 1 base from J, leaving 7 bases between. CDR3 loop: CASSLAWGSNQPQHF. The CDR3 nucleotides are TGTGCCAGCAGCTTAGCGTGGGGAAGCAATCAGCCCCAGCATTTT.

V is TRBV13 and J is TRBJ2-2; unclear D gene. Trimming shortened V by 0 bases and J by 5 bases, and 13 bases separated the two germline ends. The CDR3 extends over 16 amino acids. CDR1 and CDR2 (germline): PRHDT, FYEKMQ (reference sequence). CDR3 sequence reads: CASSLGRLFSTGELFF. The CDR3, as DNA: TGTGCCAGCAGCTTAGGCCGGTTGTTTTCTACCGGGGAGCTGTTTTTT.

The chain couples TRBV7-8 to TRBJ1-5, with 10 positions matching TRBD1. CDR1 is SGHVS and CDR2 is FQNEAQ in the germline V gene. There are 15 residues in the CDR3. The V segment lost 5 bases and the J segment 2 bases; nucleotides outside the gene matches: 3. The DNA for the CDR3 is TGTGCCAGCAGCATGGGGACAGGGGGCAATCAGCCCCAGCATTTT. Translation gives CASSMGTGGNQPQHF. The full variable domain, its missing parts supplied by reference TRBV7-8 and TRBJ1-5, is GAGVSQSPRYKVAKRGQDVALRCDPISGHVSLFWYQQALGQGPEFLTYFQNEAQLDKSGLPSDRFFAERPEGSVSTLKIQRTQQEDSAVYLCASSMGTGGNQPQHFGDGTRLSIL.

Here the CDR3 DNA reads TGTGCCAGCAGCCCCCGGGACGCAGGTTACGAGCAGTACTTC. The encoded protein is CASSPRDAGYEQYF. The chain employs TRBV12-3 or TRBV12-4 and TRBJ2-7; D assignment may be TRBD1 or TRBD2 (5 bases each). The CDR3 length is 14 residues. The germline V and J ends were trimmed by 6 bases and 4 bases, with 16 bases remaining between them.

V gene TRBV24-1 combines with J gene TRBJ2-2; no reliable D call. V lost 5 bases and J 1 base, leaving 16 bases between the germline ends. The CDR3 is 17 amino acids. CDR1 and CDR2 from the germline V gene are KGHDR and SFDVKD. CDR3 in DNA: TGTGCCACCAGTGGGTTCCTCAGCCCCGGGAACACCGGGGAGCTGTTTTTT. Its translation: CATSGFLSPGNTGELFF.

The chain carries TRBV30 and TRBJ2-5, with D perhaps matching TRBD1 or TRBD2 (5 bases each). With 3 bases removed from V and 5 bases from J, the gap between germline ends came to 10 bases. The germline CDR1 and CDR2 sequences are GTSNPN and SVGIG (reference sequence). The CDR3 spans 12 residues. The CDR3 protein is CAWRGRLETQYF. The CDR3 DNA sequence: TGTGCCTGGAGGGGACGCCTTGAGACCCAGTACTTC.

This clonotype was counted a few times. The chain links TRBV11-1 to TRBJ1-4, with a possible D match to TRBD1 (6 bases). V was clipped by 4 bases and J by 8 bases, with 26 bases between them. This CDR3 comprises 18 residues. Germline V gene sequence: CDR1 SGHAT, CDR2 FQDESV (reference sequence). CDR3 DNA sequence: TGTGCCAGCAGCTCCACAGGATCAAAACTACAGGGTCGAGAAAAACTGTTTTTT. This sequence encodes CASSSTGSKLQGREKLFF. The full variable domain, completed using reference TRBV11-1 and TRBJ1-4, is EAEVAQSPRYKITEKSQAVAFWCDPISGHATLYWYRQILGQGPELLVQFQDESVVDDSQLPKDRFSAERLKGVDSTLKIQPAELGDSAMYLCASSSTGSKLQGREKLFFGSGTQLSVL.